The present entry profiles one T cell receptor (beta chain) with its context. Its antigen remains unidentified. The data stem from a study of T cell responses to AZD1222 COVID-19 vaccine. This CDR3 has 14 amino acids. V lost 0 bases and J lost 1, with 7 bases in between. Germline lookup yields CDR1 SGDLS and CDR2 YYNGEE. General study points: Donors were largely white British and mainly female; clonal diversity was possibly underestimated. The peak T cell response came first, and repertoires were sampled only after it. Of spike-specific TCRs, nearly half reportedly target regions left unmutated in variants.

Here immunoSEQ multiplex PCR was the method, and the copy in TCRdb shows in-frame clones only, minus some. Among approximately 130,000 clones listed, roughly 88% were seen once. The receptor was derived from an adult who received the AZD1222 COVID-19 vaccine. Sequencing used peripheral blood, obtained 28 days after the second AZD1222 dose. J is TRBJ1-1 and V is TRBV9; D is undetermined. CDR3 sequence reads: CASSVVGRNTEAFF. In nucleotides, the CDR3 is TGTGCCAGCAGCGTAGTAGGGCGGAACACTGAAGCTTTCTTT.